This T cell receptor (beta chain) was sequenced for a study of cytomegalovirus exposure and HLA in healthy donors. This clone has only a few counts. The PCR was carried out with 60 Vbeta primers and 13 Jbeta primers. Only in-frame clones appear in the TCRdb table, and some are missing; sequencing was by immunoSEQ multiplex PCR. The profile shows about 170,000 clones, approximately 84% of them singletons. This receptor was identified in a boy younger than 10 in good health and CMV-seronegative. Sample: PBMCs.

The CDR3 here is CASSDPGASGRGETQYF. CDR3 in DNA: TGTGCCAGCAGTGACCCGGGGGCTAGCGGGAGAGGAGAGACCCAGTACTTC. This chain links TRBV2 with TRBJ2-5; 10 positions match TRBD2. CDR1 is SNHLY and CDR2 is FYNNEI in the germline V gene. V lost 3 bases to trimming and J lost 4 bases; unmatched junction nucleotides: 11. The CDR3 covers 17 residues.